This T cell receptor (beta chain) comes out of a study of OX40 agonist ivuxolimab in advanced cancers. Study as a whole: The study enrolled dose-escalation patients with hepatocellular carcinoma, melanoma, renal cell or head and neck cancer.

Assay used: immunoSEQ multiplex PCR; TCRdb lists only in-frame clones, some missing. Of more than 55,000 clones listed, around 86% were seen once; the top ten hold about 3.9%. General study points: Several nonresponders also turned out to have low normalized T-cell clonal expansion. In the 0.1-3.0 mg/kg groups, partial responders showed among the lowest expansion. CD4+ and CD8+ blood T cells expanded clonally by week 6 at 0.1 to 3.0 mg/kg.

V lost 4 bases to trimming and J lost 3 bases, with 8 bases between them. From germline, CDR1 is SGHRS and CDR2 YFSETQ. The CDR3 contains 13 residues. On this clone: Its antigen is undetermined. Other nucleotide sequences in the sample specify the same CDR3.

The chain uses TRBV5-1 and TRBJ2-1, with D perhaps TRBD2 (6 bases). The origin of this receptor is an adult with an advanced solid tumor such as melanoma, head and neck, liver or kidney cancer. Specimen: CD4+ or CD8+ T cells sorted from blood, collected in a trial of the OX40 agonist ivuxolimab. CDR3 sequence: CASSLGGYNEQFF. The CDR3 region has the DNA TGCGCCAGCAGCCTGGGGGGCTACAATGAGCAGTTCTTC.